One and the same sample provided the 29 T cell receptor beta chains below, sequenced in a study of tumor and adjacent non-tumor tissue in lung cancer. This sample's RNA came from whole unsorted tissue. More than 3 cm separated this lung sample from the edge of the tumor. The library came from three nested PCR rounds adapted from ARM-PCR protocols. TCRdb used MiXCR to reprocess the multiplex PCR reads, holding one entry per CDR3 protein. Seen here are about 50,000 distinct CDR3 sequences, around two thirds observed once, and the top ten hold about 23%. The sequenced sample was distant non-tumor lung tissue. The receptors were gathered from a woman in her fifties or sixties with non-small cell lung cancer.

This clonotype was detected many times. The chain links TRBV20-1 to TRBJ2-1, with 11 nucleotides matching TRBD2. The CDR3 consists of 15 residues. From germline, CDR1 is DFQATT and CDR2 SNEGSKA (reference sequence). Unmatched junction bases numbered 3, after V lost 1 base and J lost 4 bases. The CDR3 coding sequence is TGCAGTGCTAGAGCGACTAGCGGGGTATACAATGAGCAGTTCTTC. It translates to CSARATSGVYNEQFF.

Regarding this clonotype: One junction end does not reproduce the germline sequence, and a read error may be involved. This CDR3 reads CASSLTGGQKTQYF. DNA of the CDR3: TGTGCCAGCAGTCTGACAGGGGGCCAAAAGACCCAATACTTC. The chain employs TRBV6-5 and TRBJ2-5, with 10 bases that match TRBD1. Per the germline V gene, CDR1 is MNHEY and CDR2 is SVGAGI. The CDR3 extends over 14 amino acids.

This clonotype was seen repeatedly, ten times or more. This chain uses TRBV24-1 with TRBJ2-2, with D possibly being TRBD1 (6 bases). This CDR3 spans 16 amino acids. The V and J ends lost 2 bases and 7 bases respectively, with 16 bases between them. Germline loops: CDR1 KGHDR, CDR2 SFDVKD. CDR3 coding DNA: TGTGCCACCAGTGATTCGCGCGGACAGCGGCACGGGGAGCTGTTTTTT. It codes for CATSDSRGQRHGELFF.

As concerns this clonotype: Sequence at one end of the junction differs from germline and may be a read error. This rearrangement joins TRBV6-5 to TRBJ2-3; maybe TRBD2 (6 bases). The CDR3 contains 17 residues. CDR1 and CDR2 from the germline V gene are MNHEY and SVGAGI. CDR3 amino acids: CASSYTGTSIGTDKQYF. The CDR3 DNA is TGTGCCAGTAGTTACACCGGGACTTCCATCGGCACAGATAAGCAGTATTTT.

As to this clonotype: A read error may produce the germline difference seen at one junction end. The chain has TRBV4-1 and TRBJ1-2; possibly TRBD1 for D (5 bases). The CDR3 extends over 17 amino acids. Germline assignment: CDR1 MGHRA and CDR2 YSYEKL. CDR3 in amino acids: CASSHESRIGAYYGSTF. DNA for the CDR3: TGCGCCAGCAGCCACGAATCTAGGATAGGGGCCTATTATGGCTCCACGTTC.

This chain links TRBV29-1 with TRBJ1-5; tentatively, D is TRBD1 (6 bases). The J call is doubtful: the DNA matches TRBJ2-3 better. This CDR3 spans 14 amino acids. Germline V gives CDR1 SQVTM, CDR2 ANQGSEA. CDR3 in amino acids: CSIQQGYGNQPQYF. CDR3 coding DNA: TGCAGCATTCAGCAGGGGTATGGGAATCAGCCCCAGTATTTT.

This clonotype has at least ten counts. Being one base from a much bigger clone, this may be a read error. This chain links TRBV12-3 or TRBV12-4 with TRBJ1-2; D gene uncertain. The CDR3 is 13 amino acids. The chain's CDR3 is CANSIPGMPDYTF. In nucleotides, the CDR3 is TGTGCCAACAGTATTCCGGGGATGCCGGACTACACCTTC.

About this clonotype: Likely a read error: the CDR3 ends without its conserved phenylalanine or tryptophan. The chain carries TRBV11-3 and TRBJ2-2; D uncertain. V lost 3 bases and J 6 bases, leaving 17 bases between the germline ends. Per the germline V gene, CDR1 is SGHNT and CDR2 is YENEEA. The CDR3 sequence is 16 residues long. CDR3 sequence (DNA): TGTGCCAGCAGCTTGACTGGGGTAGGGTCGCCCGGGGAGCTGTTTTCT. Protein: CASSLTGVGSPGELFS.

Of note for this clonotype: This may be a read error: a much more frequent sequence differs by one nucleotide. The V and J genes are TRBV28 and TRBJ2-6; no definite D call. The CDR3 length is 15 residues. Per germline, CDR1 MDHEN and CDR2 SYDVKM. The CDR3 coding sequence is TGTGCCATCAGTTTAGGTAGCTCTGGGGCCAACGTCCTGACTTTC. It codes for CAISLGSSGANVLTF.

A remark on this clonotype: The conserved phenylalanine or tryptophan normally closing the CDR3 is absent here, so this likely arose from a read error. The chain has TRBV6-5 and TRBJ2-7, with D possibly being TRBD1 (6 bases). V was pared by 2 bases and J by 4 bases, with 15 bases between. The CDR3 is made up of 15 amino acids. Germline V CDR1 and CDR2: MNHEY, SVGAGI. This chain's CDR3 is CASSYPEQGGYEQYL. CDR3 bases: TGTGCCAGCAGTTACCCAGAACAGGGTGGGTACGAGCAGTACCTC.

In regard to this clonotype: A clone one base away is much larger, so this may be a read error. The chain is built from TRBV6-1 and TRBJ2-3, with 7 bases identical to TRBD1. CDR3 length: 14 residues. In germline, CDR1 is MNHNS, CDR2 SASEGT. V gave up 8 bases and J gave up 3 bases; unmatched junction bases: 8. The DNA for the CDR3 is TGTGCCAGCGGTATTAGCAGGGGGACAGATACGCAGTATTTT. It yields the protein CASGISRGTDTQYF.

Of note for this clonotype: The CDR3 carries no conserved terminal phenylalanine or tryptophan, so it likely arises from a read error. The CDR3 here is CASSSYLEQYI. CDR3 DNA: TGTGCCAGCAGTTCCTACCTCGAGCAGTACATC. The genes are TRBV28 and TRBJ2-7, with D hard to call. The germline V gene has CDR1 MDHEN and CDR2 SYDVKM. The CDR3 totals 11 residues. Trimming shortened V by 4 bases and J by 6 bases, and 7 bases separated the two germline ends.

A remark on this clonotype: The junction departs from germline at one end; a sequencing error may be responsible. This chain connects TRBV5-4 to TRBJ2-1; TRBD2 is a possible D gene (5 bases). The CDR3 runs 16 residues. Germline values: CDR1 SGHNT, CDR2 YYREEE (reference sequence). This chain's CDR3 is CASKSSPMSSYNELFF. Written as DNA, the CDR3 is TGTGCCAGCAAGTCTAGCCCTATGAGCTCCTACAATGAGCTGTTCTTC.

V is TRBV29-1 and J is TRBJ2-7, with D uncertain. The CDR3 sequence is 13 residues long. In germline, CDR1 is SQVTM, CDR2 ANQGSEA. V was clipped by 5 bases and J by 4 bases, with 15 bases between them. The CDR3: CSVLTASGYEQYF. The DNA for the CDR3 is TGCAGCGTTCTGACGGCAAGTGGTTACGAGCAGTACTTC.

The chain couples TRBV29-1 to TRBJ1-2; possibly TRBD1 for D (5 bases). The germline gives CDR1 SQVTM, CDR2 ANQGSEA. The V end was cut by 6 bases, the J end by 6 bases, with 17 bases between. The CDR3 has 13 residues. In nucleotides, the CDR3 is TGCAGCGTCGACAGAGGGGCTATCAATGGCTACACCTTC. It yields the protein CSVDRGAINGYTF.

As to this clonotype: Because it lacks the conserved phenylalanine or tryptophan at the end, this CDR3 is likely a read error. The rearrangement uses TRBV20-1 and TRBJ2-2, with 10 positions matching TRBD1. The CDR3 totals 15 residues. Germline-derived CDR1 and CDR2 are DFQATT and SNEGSKA (reference sequence). Trimming cost V 0 bases and J 6 bases; bases outside gene matches: 4. The CDR3 DNA is TGCAGTGCTAGAGATCCTGGACAGGGGGCCGGGGAGCTGTTTCTT. It specifies CSARDPGQGAGELFL.

About this clonotype: One end of the junction does not line up with germline, which may come from a read error. V is TRBV12-3 or TRBV12-4 and J is TRBJ2-7; the D gene is possibly TRBD2 (6 bases). There are 14 residues in the CDR3. This CDR3 reads CVSSRDSPTDEQYF. The CDR3 DNA reads as TGTGTCAGCAGTCGGGACTCCCCGACGGACGAGCAGTACTTC.

A word on this clonotype: Germline and junction disagree at one end, which may indicate a read error. This chain connects TRBV11-2 to TRBJ2-2, with a weak D call TRBD1 (5 bases). This CDR3 comprises 12 residues. The germline gives CDR1 SGHAT, CDR2 FQNNGV. The CDR3 DNA is TGTGCCAGCAGCGAGGACACCAGGGAGCTGTTTTTT. Protein sequence: CASSEDTRELFF.

DNA of the CDR3: TGTGCCAGCGGGGTCCAGGGCCCCAATTATGAGGAGTACTTC. It is translated as CASGVQGPNYEEYF. The rearrangement links TRBV6-5 to TRBJ2-7; tentatively, D is TRBD1 (5 bases). With 8 bases removed from V and 11 bases from J, the gap between germline ends came to 25 bases. Per the germline V gene, CDR1 is MNHEY and CDR2 is SVGAGI. This CDR3 region has 14 residues.

This clonotype was observed a single time. Because it lacks the conserved phenylalanine or tryptophan at the end, this CDR3 is likely a read error. The CDR3 reads CAISLVGGPTDTQYL. CDR3 nucleotides: TGTGCCATCAGCCTAGTGGGGGGGCCGACAGATACGCAGTATTTA. The chain employs TRBV6-5 and TRBJ2-3; a weak D match, TRBD2 (7 bases). The CDR3 consists of 15 residues. Germline loops: CDR1 MNHEY, CDR2 SVGAGI. The V end lost 10 bases, the J end lost 3 bases, and 20 bases lay between the germline ends.

Remarks on this clonotype: A read error may account for a junction end that differs from germline. The J gene is TRBJ2-7, the V gene TRBV11-2; maybe TRBD2 (5 bases). The CDR3 loop spans 15 amino acids. The germline V gene has CDR1 SGHAT and CDR2 FQNNGV. CDR3 amino acids: CTSSLALPSAHEQCF. The CDR3 nucleotides read TGTACCAGCAGCCTAGCCCTACCCTCGGCACACGAGCAGTGTTTC. The full variable domain, completed using reference TRBV11-2 and TRBJ2-7, is EAGVAQSPRYKIIEKRQSVAFWCNPISGHATLYWYQQILGQGPKLLIQFQNNGVVDDSQLPKDRFSAERLKGVDSTLKIQPAKLEDSAVYLCTSSLALPSAHEQCFGPGTRLTVT.

On this clonotype itself: No conserved phenylalanine or tryptophan is present at the end of the CDR3, so a read error is the likely explanation. The DNA is left out, because the CDR3 cannot be placed on it with certainty; the CDR3 is given as TCRdb lists it. The V and J genes are TRBV11-3 and TRBJ2-1; TRBD1 is the table's D call and was not checked against the DNA. Both ends counted, the CDR3 spans 13 residues. The germline CDR1 and CDR2 sequences are SGHNT and YENEEA. CDR3 sequence: CAGSLVGQGDAFL.

As concerns this clonotype: This may be a read error, as it is one base from a much larger clone. The chain employs TRBV20-1 and TRBJ2-3; 7 bases fit TRBD1. Germline CDR1 and CDR2: DFQATT and SNEGSKA (reference sequence). There are 15 residues in the CDR3. The CDR3 sequence is CNARATGAARDTQYF. The CDR3 coding sequence is TGCAATGCTAGAGCCACAGGGGCCGCGAGAGATACGCAGTATTTT.

To note about this clonotype: This may come from a read error, since a much larger clone is one base off. The chain has TRBV5-8 and TRBJ2-5, with D possibly TRBD2 on 5 matching bases. Germline V gives CDR1 SGHTS, CDR2 YDEGEE. The CDR3 extends over 16 amino acids. CDR3 protein: CTSSLDVGRRGETQYF. Here the CDR3 DNA reads TGTACCAGCAGCTTGGATGTAGGGCGGCGCGGGGAGACCCAGTACTTC.

Comments on this clonotype: A read error may produce the germline difference seen at one junction end. CDR3: CSSSQGLGPGYGYTF. Written as DNA, the CDR3 is TGCAGCAGCAGCCAAGGGCTGGGCCCGGGCTATGGTTACACCTTC. This chain links TRBV4-3 with TRBJ1-2; unclear D gene. CDR1 and CDR2 from the germline V gene are LGHNA and YSLEER. This CDR3 has 15 amino acids.

Worth noting for this clonotype: An end of the junction differs from the germline gene, which may be a read error. The chain employs TRBV6-2 or TRBV6-3 and TRBJ2-2; D might be TRBD1 (6 bases). Germline assignment: CDR1 MNHEY and CDR2 SVGEGT. This CDR3 has 14 residues. CDR3 residues: CASSHGGDTWELFF. The CDR3 coding sequence is TGTGCCAGCAGTCATGGGGGCGACACCTGGGAGCTGTTTTTT.

On this clonotype: A much larger clonotype is one base distant, so this may be a read error. V is TRBV28 and J is TRBJ2-5; D perhaps matches TRBD1 (6 bases). Germline values: CDR1 MDHEN, CDR2 SYDVKM. There are 14 residues in the CDR3. CDR3 bases: TGTGCCAGCAGATTTCAGGGGTCCCAAGAGATCCAGTACTTC. Protein: CASRFQGSQEIQYF.

Worth noting for this clonotype: The junction differs from germline at one of its ends, possibly a read error. The J gene is TRBJ2-7, the V gene TRBV6-5; D is unclear. CDR3 length: 14 residues. Per the germline V gene, CDR1 is MNHEY and CDR2 is SVGAGI. The CDR3 sequence: CANSRRASLYEQYF. The CDR3 DNA sequence: TGTGCCAACAGTCGCCGGGCTTCACTTTACGAGCAGTATTTC.

Regarding this clonotype: A read error is possible here, since a much larger clone lies one base away. This rearrangement joins TRBV20-1 to TRBJ2-2, with D possibly matching TRBD2 (6 bases). Germline V gene lookup returns CDR1 DFQATT and CDR2 SNEGSKA (reference sequence). This CDR3 is built from 17 residues. Trimming stripped 5 bases from V and 0 bases from J, with 19 bases between. In nucleotides, the CDR3 is TGCAGTGCTCGTCGAAGTAGCTGGGGGGCGAACACCGGGGAGCTGTTTTTT. It is translated as CSARRSSWGANTGELFF.